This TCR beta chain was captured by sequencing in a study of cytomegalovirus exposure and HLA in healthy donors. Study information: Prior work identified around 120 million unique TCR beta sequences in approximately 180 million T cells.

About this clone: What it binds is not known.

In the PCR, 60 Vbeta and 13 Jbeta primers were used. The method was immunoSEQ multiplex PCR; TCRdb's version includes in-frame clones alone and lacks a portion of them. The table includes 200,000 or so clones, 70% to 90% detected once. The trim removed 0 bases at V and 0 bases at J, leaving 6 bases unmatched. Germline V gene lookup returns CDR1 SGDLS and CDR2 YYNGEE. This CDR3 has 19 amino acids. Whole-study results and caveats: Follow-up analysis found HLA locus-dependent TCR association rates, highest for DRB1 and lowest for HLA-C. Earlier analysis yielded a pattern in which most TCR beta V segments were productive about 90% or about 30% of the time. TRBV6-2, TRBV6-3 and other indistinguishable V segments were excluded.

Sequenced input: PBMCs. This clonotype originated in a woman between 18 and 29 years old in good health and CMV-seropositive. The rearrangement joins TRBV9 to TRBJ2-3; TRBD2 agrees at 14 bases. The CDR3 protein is CASSVATWTSGGSTDTQYF. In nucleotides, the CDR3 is TGTGCCAGCAGCGTAGCTACATGGACTAGCGGGGGGAGCACAGATACGCAGTATTTT. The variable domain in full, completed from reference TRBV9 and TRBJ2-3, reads DSGVTQTPKHLITATGQRVTLRCSPRSGDLSVYWYQQSLDQGLQFLIQYYNGEERAKGNILERFSAQQFPDLHSELNLSSLELGDSALYFCASSVATWTSGGSTDTQYFGPGTRLTVL.